The 13 T cell receptor beta chains below were found in one sample sequenced in a study of blood T cell repertoires in COVID-19 (TCRdb year 2020). The library was built by means of the immunoSEQ multiplex PCR assay. Imported from immuneACCESS, the table was reduced by TCRdb to in-frame sequences with V and J called. These copies leave out some clones; in studies compared against another copy, an unresolved V gene accounts for under half, and the cause of the remainder is not known. The sample table contains 90,000 or so clones; only one count was recorded for over 75% of them. Approximately 17% of the sample rests with the top ten. The sequencing input was peripheral blood. Source of these receptors: a human donor in a cohort sampled during active COVID-19.

A few counts support this clone. CDR3 bases: TGTGCCAGCAGCTTACGGGGAAGAGGGACCTACGAGCAGTACTTC. This codes for CASSLRGRGTYEQYF. This sequence joins TRBV11-2 and TRBJ2-7, with D tentatively TRBD2 (5 bases). Germline CDR1 SGHAT, CDR2 FQNNGV. V was pared by 2 bases and J by 2 bases, with 13 bases between. This CDR3 has 15 amino acids.

The chain links TRBV5-1 to TRBJ2-3; 8 positions agree with TRBD2. Germline V gives CDR1 SGHRS, CDR2 YFSETQ. The CDR3 totals 17 residues. The ends lost 7 bases at V and 1 base at J; junction bases unmatched: 14. CDR3 bases: TGCGCCAGCTCGCCCCGGAGGCGGGGGGACCGCACAGATACGCAGTATTTT. Translated, it gives CASSPRRRGDRTDTQYF.

The chain links TRBV6-5 to TRBJ1-4, with D tentatively TRBD1 (5 bases). Trimming removed 3 bases at V and 7 bases at J, with 15 bases between. The CDR3 extends over 15 amino acids. Germline CDR1 is MNHEY and CDR2 is SVGAGI. The CDR3 sequence is CASSYSGTTSEKLFF. CDR3 nucleotides: TGTGCCAGCAGTTATTCAGGGACTACAAGTGAAAAACTGTTTTTT.

This chain joins TRBV3-1 (or the pseudogene TRBV3-2) and TRBJ2-7; 11 bases align to TRBD1. Per germline, CDR1 LGHDT and CDR2 YNNKEL (reference sequence). J lost 7 bases, V lost 0 bases, and 8 bases had no gene match. CDR3 size: 16 residues. The CDR3 loop is CASSQDIGQGAGEQYF. The CDR3 region has the DNA TGTGCCAGCAGCCAAGATATTGGACAGGGGGCGGGGGAGCAGTACTTC.

The chain uses TRBV4-2 and TRBJ1-4; D is ambiguous. V lost 1 base and J 4 bases, leaving 10 bases between the germline ends. Germline-derived CDR1 and CDR2 are LGHNA and YNFKEQ. The CDR3 is made up of 15 amino acids. The CDR3 protein is CASSQGRVLNEKLFF. In DNA form, the CDR3 reads TGTGCCAGCAGCCAAGGACGGGTACTTAATGAAAAACTGTTTTTT.

The chain is built from TRBV5-1 and TRBJ1-2; D unresolved. V was trimmed by 1 base and J by 1 base, leaving 5 bases between them. The V gene's germline CDR1 is SGHRS and CDR2 YFSETQ. There are 13 residues in the CDR3. The CDR3 reads CASSLYINYGYTF. The DNA for the CDR3 is TGCGCCAGCAGCTTGTACATTAACTATGGCTACACCTTC.

The gene calls are TRBV7-2 and TRBJ2-1; TRBD1 matches 8 bases. The ends lost 6 bases at V and 4 bases at J; junction bases unmatched: 8. Germline V gives CDR1 SGHTA, CDR2 FQGNSA. The CDR3 loop spans 15 amino acids. CDR3 protein: CASRFDRGSYNEQFF. The CDR3 coding sequence is TGTGCCAGCAGATTCGACAGGGGTTCTTACAATGAGCAGTTCTTC.

The CDR3 reads CASVTAGPRPGTNTEAFF. The CDR3 bases are TGTGCCAGTGTTACCGCGGGCCCAAGGCCGGGCACGAACACTGAAGCTTTCTTT. This chain joins TRBV19 and TRBJ1-1; no definite D call. Germline V gene sequence: CDR1 LNHDA, CDR2 SQIVND (reference sequence). CDR3 size: 18 residues. Trimming took 8 bases from V and 1 from J, leaving 26 bases between them.

The gene calls are TRBV5-4 and TRBJ1-1; TRBD1 might be the D (6 bases). The CDR3 extends over 14 amino acids. Germline V gene sequence: CDR1 SGHNT, CDR2 YYREEE (reference sequence). Trimming stripped 1 base from V and 1 base from J, with 8 bases between. The CDR3 reads CASSLSRGNTEAFF. Here the CDR3 DNA reads TGTGCCAGCAGCTTGTCCAGGGGGAACACTGAAGCTTTCTTT.

This chain joins TRBV6-2 or TRBV6-3 and TRBJ2-1, with TRBD2 matching 10 bases. Germline lookup yields CDR1 MNHEY and CDR2 SVGEGT. With V trimmed by 0 bases and J by 4 bases, 6 bases remained unmatched. This CDR3 region has 17 residues. The CDR3 loop reads CASSYSPSGGIYNEQFF. The CDR3 DNA sequence: TGTGCCAGCAGTTACTCGCCTAGCGGGGGCATTTACAATGAGCAGTTCTTC.

The chain employs TRBV28 and TRBJ2-5; 8 nucleotides line up with TRBD1. Germline CDR1 reads MDHEN; CDR2 reads SYDVKM. With 5 bases clipped from V and 5 bases from J, the junction kept 4 bases outside the gene matches. This CDR3 region has 13 residues. The CDR3 protein is CASSLNRGETQYF. CDR3 DNA: TGTGCCAGCAGTCTTAACAGGGGGGAGACCCAGTACTTC.

This chain joins TRBV25-1 and TRBJ1-4, with 7 bases that match TRBD1. Germline V gene data show CDR1 as MGHDK and CDR2 as SYGVNS. With V trimmed by 8 bases and J by 5 bases, 5 bases remained unmatched. The CDR3 runs to 13 residues. CDR3 in amino acids: CASRRGGNEKLFF. In DNA form, the CDR3 reads TGTGCCAGCCGACGAGGGGGCAATGAAAAACTGTTTTTT.

This CDR3 is CASSQSVQWSYGYTF. The CDR3 DNA reads TGTGCCAGCAGCCAATCGGTCCAGTGGTCCTATGGCTACACCTTC. The chain joins TRBV16 to TRBJ1-2; no firm D call. There are 15 residues in the CDR3. Germline CDR1 is KGHSY and CDR2 is FQNENV. V was pared by 0 bases and J by 4 bases, with 12 bases between.